Below are 31 T cell receptor beta chains sequenced from a single sample in a study of blood T cell repertoires in COVID-19. Method: immunoSEQ multiplex PCR; TCRdb's copy keeps in-frame clones and lacks some. The sample includes around 190,000 clones, over 70% seen only once; the top ten take about 6.3%. Sequenced input: peripheral blood. The receptors shown here come from a man between 60 and 75 years old with acute or convalescent COVID-19.

The chain carries TRBV7-9 and TRBJ2-3; tentative D call: TRBD2 (7 bases). This CDR3 contains 14 residues. From germline, CDR1 is SEHNR and CDR2 FQNEAQ (reference sequence). Trimming left V 7 bases short and J 0 bases short, with 11 bases between. CDR3: CASIPGGSTDTQYF. Here the CDR3 DNA reads TGTGCCAGCATCCCGGGGGGCAGCACAGATACGCAGTATTTT. Drawing the rest from reference TRBV7-9 and TRBJ2-3, the complete variable domain is DTGVSQNPRHKITKRGQNVTFRCDPISEHNRLYWYRQTLGQGPEFLTYFQNEAQLEKSRLLSDRFSAERPKGSFSTLEIQRTEQGDSAMYLCASIPGGSTDTQYFGPGTRLTVL.

The V and J genes are TRBV29-1 and TRBJ1-5, with D possibly TRBD1 on 6 matching bases. CDR3 length: 13 residues. Germline CDR1 SQVTM, CDR2 ANQGSEA. V lost 6 bases, J lost 4 bases, and 13 bases lay in between. The CDR3 sequence is CSVAYRENQPQHF. In DNA form, the CDR3 reads TGCAGCGTCGCATACAGGGAAAATCAGCCCCAGCATTTT.

CDR3 in DNA: TGTGCCAGCAGTGGGGGCGTAGATAGGAACACTGAAGCTTTCTTT. Translated, it gives CASSGGVDRNTEAFF. The chain employs TRBV5-4 and TRBJ1-1; a possible D gene is TRBD1 (6 bases). The CDR3 consists of 15 residues. Trimming cost V 5 bases and J 1 base, with 15 bases left between them. In germline, CDR1 is SGHNT, CDR2 YYREEE (reference sequence).

The V and J genes are TRBV19 and TRBJ2-1; 9 positions agree with TRBD2. V lost 2 bases to trimming and J lost 10 bases; unmatched junction nucleotides: 6. CDR1 LNHDA and CDR2 SQIVND come from the germline V gene (reference sequence). This CDR3 comprises 14 residues. The CDR3 nucleotides read TGTGCCAGTAGTATATGGCGGGAGGGCCACGAGCAGTTCTTC. This translates into CASSIWREGHEQFF.

This clone showed up just a few times. V usage is TRBV27 and J usage is TRBJ1-5; TRBD1 is a possible D gene (6 bases). Looked up from germline, CDR1 is MNHEY and CDR2 is SMNVEV (reference sequence). The CDR3 totals 15 residues. V lost 0 bases and J lost 5, with 11 bases in between. CDR3 residues: CASSLSIGGHQPQHF. DNA of the CDR3: TGTGCCAGCAGTTTATCGATAGGGGGACATCAGCCCCAGCATTTT.

In DNA, the CDR3 is TGCGCCAGCAGCTTGGTGGGTGTAGGGGCTGGAAACACCATATATTTT. This sequence encodes CASSLVGVGAGNTIYF. This chain connects TRBV5-1 to TRBJ1-3; D is perhaps TRBD1 (5 bases). Germline assignment: CDR1 SGHRS and CDR2 YFSETQ. Trimming left V 0 bases short and J 2 bases short, with 12 bases between. The length of the CDR3 is 16 residues. Full variable domain (rest looked up from reference TRBV5-1 and TRBJ1-3): KAGVTQTPRYLIKTRGQQVTLSCSPISGHRSVSWYQQTPGQGLQFLFEYFSETQRNKGNFPGRFSGRQFSNSRSEMNVSTLELGDSALYLCASSLVGVGAGNTIYFGEGSWLTVV.

This clone has only one observation. J is TRBJ1-3 and V is TRBV19; 8 bases agree with TRBD1. The junction had 10 bases not matched to a gene; V was cut back by 7 bases and J by 8 bases. Germline CDR1 reads LNHDA; CDR2 reads SQIVND (reference sequence). The CDR3 totals 14 residues. The CDR3 loop is CASTPTGGRDTIYF. The DNA of the CDR3 is TGTGCCAGTACTCCCACAGGGGGTCGGGACACCATATATTTT.

This chain joins TRBV9 and TRBJ2-7; possible D gene TRBD2, 6 bases. The germline V gene has CDR1 SGDLS and CDR2 YYNGEE. V lost 0 bases, J lost 4 bases, and 11 bases lay in between. The CDR3 covers 14 residues. CDR3 in DNA: TGTGCCAGCAGCGTAGGACTAGGTAGTTACGAGCAGTACTTC. Its translation: CASSVGLGSYEQYF.

The V and J genes are TRBV29-1 and TRBJ2-6, with 7 bases aligning to TRBD1. Per the germline V gene, CDR1 is SQVTM and CDR2 is ANQGSEA. V lost 2 bases, J lost 1 base, and 8 bases stayed unmatched. CDR3 size: 17 residues. The CDR3 is CSVEFSDRASGANVLTF. CDR3 nucleotides: TGCAGCGTTGAATTCTCAGACAGGGCGTCTGGGGCCAACGTCCTGACTTTC.

This clone showed up just once. This chain links TRBV7-9 with TRBJ1-2, with 9 bases identical to TRBD1. This CDR3 is built from 15 residues. Germline CDR1 SEHNR, CDR2 FQNEAQ (reference sequence). Trimming cost V 5 bases and J 8 bases; bases outside gene matches: 12. CDR3 coding DNA: TGTGCCAGCAGCAGGGGACAGGGCCTAGTGGGAGGCTACACCTTC. It codes for CASSRGQGLVGGYTF.

J is TRBJ1-2 and V is TRBV24-1, with 9 bases aligning to TRBD1. This CDR3 contains 13 residues. CDR1 is KGHDR and CDR2 is SFDVKD in the germline V gene. Losses at the gene ends were 7 bases for V and 2 bases for J; bases not matched to a gene: 1. The CDR3 DNA reads as TGTGCCACCAGCGGGACAGGGAACTATGGCTACACCTTC. Residues: CATSGTGNYGYTF.

V and J are TRBV19 and TRBJ1-3; D perhaps matches TRBD1 (6 bases). The V end was cut by 3 bases, the J end by 0 bases, with 9 bases between. CDR1 and CDR2 (germline): LNHDA, SQIVND (reference sequence). The CDR3 length is 15 residues. The CDR3 here is CASSIDRFSGNTIYF. The CDR3 nucleotides read TGTGCCAGTAGTATTGACAGGTTCTCTGGAAACACCATATATTTT.

The rearrangement uses TRBV19 and TRBJ1-3; D uncertain. CDR1 and CDR2 from the germline V gene are LNHDA and SQIVND (reference sequence). CDR3 size: 17 residues. Trimming took 2 bases from V and 0 from J, leaving 14 bases between them. The chain's CDR3 is CASSIQRLPNSGNTIYF. CDR3 nucleotides: TGTGCCAGTAGTATACAGAGGTTACCAAACTCTGGAAACACCATATATTTT.

The chain employs TRBV11-1 and TRBJ2-5; D uncertain. From germline, CDR1 is SGHAT and CDR2 FQDESV (reference sequence). Deletions cut 2 bases from V and 2 bases from J, with 12 bases between. The CDR3 has 15 amino acids. In nucleotides, the CDR3 is TGTGCCAGCAGCTTAACCGAGAGATATCAAGAGACCCAGTACTTC. Amino acid sequence: CASSLTERYQETQYF.

V usage is TRBV9 and J usage is TRBJ1-1, with TRBD1 matching 7 bases. CDR1 is SGDLS and CDR2 is YYNGEE in the germline V gene. J gave up 3 bases and V 3 bases, and 8 bases lay outside the gene matches. The CDR3 totals 15 residues. CDR3 in amino acids: CASSGRQGPDTEAFF. For the CDR3, the DNA is TGTGCCAGCAGCGGAAGACAGGGACCGGACACTGAAGCTTTCTTT.

This clone was found once. This chain uses TRBV12-3 or TRBV12-4 with TRBJ1-2; TRBD1 matches 9 bases. The CDR3 is 13 residues long. The trim removed 6 bases at V and 8 bases at J, leaving 7 bases unmatched. For the CDR3, the DNA is TGTGCCAGCAGGAAGACAGGGGGACACGGCTACACCTTC. It translates to CASRKTGGHGYTF.

V and J are TRBV5-1 and TRBJ2-1, with D maybe TRBD2 (6 bases). This CDR3 has 16 amino acids. Germline V gene data show CDR1 as SGHRS and CDR2 as YFSETQ. Trimming took off 0 bases at V and 3 bases at J, with 13 bases between the two ends. This CDR3 is CASSLDPTDYYNEQFF. CDR3 in DNA: TGCGCCAGCAGCTTGGATCCAACGGACTACTACAATGAGCAGTTCTTC.

The V and J genes are TRBV6-1 and TRBJ2-7; 10 bases fit TRBD2. Germline CDR1 and CDR2: MNHNS and SASEGT. Unmatched junction bases numbered 6, after V lost 2 bases and J lost 5 bases. The CDR3 contains 15 residues. The CDR3 bases are TGTGCCAGCAGTGAAAAGGCTAGCGGGAGCCACGAGCAGTACTTC. Translated: CASSEKASGSHEQYF.

The rearrangement uses TRBV3-1 (or the pseudogene TRBV3-2) and TRBJ1-2, with D possibly TRBD1 on 6 matching bases. The V gene lost 4 bases and the J gene lost 1 base, with 10 bases spanning the gap. Germline V gives CDR1 LGHDT, CDR2 YNNKEL (reference sequence). The CDR3 has 14 residues. CDR3 DNA: TGTGCCAGCAGCCCCCCGGGACATAACTATGGCTACACCTTC. Its translation: CASSPPGHNYGYTF.

The chain joins TRBV7-3 to TRBJ2-3, with 8 bases identical to TRBD2. Trimming cost V 5 bases and J 3 bases; bases outside gene matches: 7. Germline values: CDR1 SGHTA, CDR2 FQGTGA. The CDR3 sequence is 15 residues long. Written as DNA, the CDR3 is TGTGCCAGCAGCCGGGGGGGTTTTAGGACAGATACGCAGTATTTT. Translating gives CASSRGGFRTDTQYF.

The chain's CDR3 is CASSPGAVYNEQFF. CDR3 bases: TGTGCCAGCTCACCAGGAGCGGTGTACAATGAGCAGTTCTTC. J is TRBJ2-1 and V is TRBV18; D is perhaps TRBD2 (5 bases). CDR3 length equals 14 residues. Looked up from germline, CDR1 is KGHSH and CDR2 is LQKENI. Trimming cost V 2 bases and J 4 bases, with 9 bases left between them.

This chain links TRBV2 with TRBJ1-5, with a tentative D call TRBD1 (5 bases). The CDR3 covers 15 residues. Germline lookup yields CDR1 SNHLY and CDR2 FYNNEI. The V gene lost 7 bases and the J gene lost 6 bases, with 19 bases spanning the gap. This CDR3 reads CASTPTIPGGQPQHF. DNA of the CDR3: TGTGCCAGCACCCCGACCATTCCGGGGGGTCAGCCCCAGCATTTT. Full variable domain (rest looked up from reference TRBV2 and TRBJ1-5): EPEVTQTPSHQVTQMGQEVILRCVPISNHLYFYWYRQILGQKVEFLVSFYNNEISEKSEIFDDQFSVERPDGSNFTLKIRSTKLEDSAMYFCASTPTIPGGQPQHFGDGTRLSIL.

The gene calls are TRBV12-5 and TRBJ2-1, with D possibly matching TRBD2 (7 bases). This CDR3 is 14 amino acids long. Germline values: CDR1 LGHNT, CDR2 FRNRAP. V lost 4 bases, J lost 5 bases, and 12 bases lay in between. The CDR3 coding sequence is TGTGCTAGTGGTTCTCGGGGGGCGAACAATGAGCAGTTCTTC. Residues: CASGSRGANNEQFF.

V is TRBV10-3 and J is TRBJ1-5; tentatively, D is TRBD1 (6 bases). Trimming pared 6 bases from V and 4 bases from J, leaving 13 bases between. The germline CDR1 and CDR2 sequences are ENHRY and SYGVKD. This CDR3 is 14 amino acids long. The CDR3 reads CAISPDRANQPQHF. CDR3 bases: TGTGCCATCAGCCCGGACAGAGCTAATCAGCCCCAGCATTTT.

The gene calls are TRBV7-2 and TRBJ2-1, with a tentative D call TRBD1 (6 bases). The CDR3 length is 14 residues. Per the germline V gene, CDR1 is SGHTA and CDR2 is FQGNSA. Trimming shortened V by 5 bases and J by 9 bases, and 17 bases separated the two germline ends. The CDR3 DNA sequence: TGTGCCAGCAGCCATGGACAGAAAGTAGGTGAGCAGTTCTTC. Protein sequence: CASSHGQKVGEQFF.

The chain combines TRBV4-2 with TRBJ1-5; TRBD1 is a possible D gene (5 bases). V lost 0 bases and J lost 4, with 10 bases in between. Germline values: CDR1 LGHNA, CDR2 YNFKEQ. This CDR3 is 15 amino acids long. This CDR3 reads CASSQEFGGNQPQHF. In DNA form, the CDR3 reads TGTGCCAGCAGCCAAGAATTCGGGGGAAATCAGCCCCAGCATTTT.

J is TRBJ1-1 and V is TRBV5-6; 9 bases are shared with TRBD1. J gave up 3 bases and V 4 bases, and 4 bases lay outside the gene matches. The CDR3 loop spans 14 amino acids. CDR1 SGHDT and CDR2 YYEEEE come from the germline V gene. The CDR3 DNA sequence: TGTGCCAGCAGCAGGACAGGGGTGGACACTGAAGCTTTCTTT. Translation gives CASSRTGVDTEAFF.

The rearrangement links TRBV19 to TRBJ2-7, with TRBD1 matching 8 bases. The CDR3 spans 14 residues. Trimming took 6 bases from V and 5 from J; bases not matched to a gene: 9. From germline, CDR1 is LNHDA and CDR2 SQIVND (reference sequence). CDR3 loop: CASSPGTGQNEQYF. The CDR3 DNA follows: TGTGCCAGTAGCCCCGGGACAGGCCAAAACGAGCAGTACTTC. Based on the CDR3 plus reference TRBV19 and TRBJ2-7, the full variable domain is DGGITQSPKYLFRKEGQNVTLSCEQNLNHDAMYWYRQDPGQGLRLIYYSQIVNDFQKGDIAEGYSVSREKKESFPLTVTSAQKNPTAFYLCASSPGTGQNEQYFGPGTRLTVT.

The genes are TRBV6-5 and TRBJ1-6; TRBD1 is a possible D gene (6 bases). Germline-derived CDR1 and CDR2 are MNHEY and SVGAGI. The CDR3 totals 16 residues. Trimming removed 2 bases at V and 2 bases at J, with 10 bases between. DNA for the CDR3: TGTGCCAGCAGTTACGACAGGACAACCTATAATTCACCCCTCCACTTT. Residues: CASSYDRTTYNSPLHF.

The table lists this clone with a count of one. The gene calls are TRBV25-1 and TRBJ2-5; D gene uncertain. Germline assignment: CDR1 MGHDK and CDR2 SYGVNS. CDR3 size: 13 residues. V lost 1 base, J lost 5 bases, and 8 bases lay in between. The CDR3 bases are TGTGCCAGCAGTGAATCAATGCGGGAGACCCAGTACTTC. It translates to CASSESMRETQYF.

The chain employs TRBV5-6 and TRBJ1-2; 7 positions match TRBD1. CDR1 SGHDT and CDR2 YYEEEE come from the germline V gene. Germline trimming cut 1 base from V and 4 bases from J; bases unmatched to any gene: 10. The CDR3 is 16 amino acids. The CDR3 is CASSLYDREVGYGYTF. CDR3 nucleotides: TGTGCCAGCAGCTTGTACGACAGGGAAGTAGGCTATGGCTACACCTTC. The full variable domain, with the rest looked up from reference TRBV5-6 and TRBJ1-2, is DAGVTQSPTHLIKTRGQQVTLRCSPKSGHDTVSWYQQALGQGPQFIFQYYEEEERQRGNFPDRFSGHQFPNYSSELNVNALLLGDSALYLCASSLYDREVGYGYTFGSGTRLTVV.